The subject of this entry is one T cell receptor (beta chain). Its antigen is not known. This sample was taken from a study of OX40 agonist ivuxolimab in advanced cancers. Looked up from germline, CDR1 is KGHSY and CDR2 is FQNENV. The CDR3 runs 13 residues. Using immunoSEQ multiplex PCR, the repertoire was profiled, and TCRdb retains in-frame clones only, with some absent. This table has some 70,000 clones, approximately 84% appearing once. Study-wide points: Expanded clones were, on average, more numerous in CD8+ T cells than in CD4+.

Material: CD4+ or CD8+ T cells sorted from blood, obtained in a trial of the OX40 agonist ivuxolimab. This TCR was recovered from an adult with an advanced solid tumor such as melanoma, head and neck, liver or kidney cancer. The genes are TRBV16 and TRBJ2-5, with D unclear. The J call may be incorrect, as the DNA end agrees better with TRBJ2-7. CDR3 region: CASSQLVTYEQYF. CDR3 coding DNA: TGTGCCAGCAGCCAATTGGTCACCTACGAGCAGTACTTC.